This T cell receptor (beta chain) was captured in a study of T cell repertoires in cytomegalovirus infection. As for the study in general: Public signatures in TCR beta pointed to CMV infection and matching HLA type. Whole-study findings and limits: Based on cumulative public TCR beta family frequency, carriers of CMV plus the relevant HLA were identified.

One entry per CDR3 protein results from TCRdb running MiXCR on the reads. Found here are about 180,000 distinct CDR3 sequences, 14% of them singletons; the top ten hold 25% to 30%. The CDR3 is 14 residues long. V was cut by 0 bases and J by 4 bases, with 6 bases left in between. Germline loops: CDR1 MNHEY, CDR2 SVGEGT. As to this clonotype: What it binds is not known.

The sample was PBMCs. The V call is TRBV6-2 or TRBV6-3, the J call TRBJ2-2; D not certain. This clonotype originated in a human donor in good health (CMV status not recorded). Some clones in this sample may be carry-over from other donors' samples. The CDR3 loop reads CASSYSSLTGELFF. The CDR3, as DNA: TGTGCCAGCAGTTACTCGAGTCTCACCGGGGAGCTGTTTTTT.